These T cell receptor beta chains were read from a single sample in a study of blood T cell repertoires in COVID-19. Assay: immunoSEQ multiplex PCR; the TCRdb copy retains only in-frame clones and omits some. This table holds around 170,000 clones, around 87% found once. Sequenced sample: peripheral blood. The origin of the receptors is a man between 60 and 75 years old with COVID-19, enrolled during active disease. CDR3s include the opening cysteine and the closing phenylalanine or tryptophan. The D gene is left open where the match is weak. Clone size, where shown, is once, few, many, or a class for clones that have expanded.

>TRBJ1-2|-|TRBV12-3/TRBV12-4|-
CASSLQGNYGYTF
TGTGCCAGCAGTTTGCAGGGTAACTATGGCTACACCTTC
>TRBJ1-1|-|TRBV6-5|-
CAIFDRMNTEAFF
TGTGCCATTTTTGACAGGATGAACACTGAAGCTTTCTTT
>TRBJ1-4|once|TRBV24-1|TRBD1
CATSDTGTAEGKLFF
TGTGCCACCAGTGATACCGGGACAGCCGAGGGAAAACTGTTTTTT
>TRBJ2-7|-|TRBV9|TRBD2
CASSALGGSSYEQYF
TGTGCCAGCAGCGCTTTGGGGGGGAGCTCCTACGAGCAGTACTTC
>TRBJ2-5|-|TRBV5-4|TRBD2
CASSRRGGGKETQYF
TGTGCCAGCAGCCGCCGAGGCGGGGGTAAAGAGACCCAGTACTTC
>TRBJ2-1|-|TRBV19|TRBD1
CASSIDRRQGSEQFF
TGTGCCAGTAGTATAGATCGGAGACAGGGAAGTGAGCAGTTCTTC
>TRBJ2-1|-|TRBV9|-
CASSIEDNEQFF
TGTGCCAGCAGCATTGAGGACAATGAGCAGTTCTTC
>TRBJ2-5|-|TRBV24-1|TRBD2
CATSVLGGGRETQYF
TGTGCCACCAGTGTTTTAGGAGGCGGGAGAGAGACCCAGTACTTC
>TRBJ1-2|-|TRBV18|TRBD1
CASSLAGQGNYGYTF
TGTGCCAGCTCACTGGCGGGACAGGGGAACTATGGCTACACCTTC
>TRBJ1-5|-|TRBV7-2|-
CASSRQQGNQPQHF
TGTGCCAGCAGCCGTCAACAGGGAAATCAGCCCCAGCATTTT
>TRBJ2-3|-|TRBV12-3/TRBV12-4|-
CASNDGGTDTQYF
TGTGCCAGCAATGATGGAGGCACAGATACGCAGTATTTT
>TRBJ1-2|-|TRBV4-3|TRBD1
CASSQDRTGHGYTF
TGCGCCAGCAGCCAAGATAGGACAGGACATGGCTACACCTTC
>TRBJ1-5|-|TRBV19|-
CASSYTGNQPQHF
TGTGCCAGTAGTTATACAGGCAATCAGCCCCAGCATTTT
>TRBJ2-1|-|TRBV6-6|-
CASSYSSDRQIEQFF
TGTGCCAGCAGTTACTCGAGTGACCGACAAATTGAGCAGTTCTTC
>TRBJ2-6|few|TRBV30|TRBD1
CAWSLTPRTGLYVGANVLTF
TGTGCCTGGAGTCTTACACCTCGGACAGGACTTTACGTGGGGGCCAACGTCCTGACTTTC